This TCR beta chain was identified during a study of T cell clonality in common variable immunodeficiency. In this sample, this clone turned up many times. Its antigen remains unknown. Donors gave roughly 5 to 8 ml heparinized peripheral whole blood. Method: immunoSEQ multiplex PCR; TCRdb's copy keeps in-frame clones and lacks some. The sample shows approximately 40,000 clones, none of them appearing just once. The study's findings and limits: In common variable immunodeficiency, TCR beta chains reportedly carried fewer deletions and N-nucleotide insertions. TCRbeta clonality was increased in CVID versus healthy controls. Shared TCRbeta clones were fewer between CVID subjects than controls.

The sequencing sample was made of peripheral blood mononuclear cells. This receptor was obtained from a person aged 18 to 75 in good health.

The CDR3 reads CASKPGQGDRDYGNTIYF. The sequenced CDR3 bases are TGTGCCAGTAAGCCGGGACAGGGGGATCGCGATTATGGAAACACC. The chain combines TRBV19 with TRBJ1-3, with 11 bases that match TRBD1. The CDR3 extends 3 residues past the end of the read, so its final part is completed from the germline J gene. Germline CDR1 and CDR2: LNHDA and SQIVND (reference sequence). J was trimmed by 3 bases and V by 7 bases; bases with no gene match: 14. This CDR3 is 18 amino acids long.